These 28 T cell receptor beta chains were sequenced from one sample in a study of blood T cell repertoires in COVID-19. Profiling relied on immunoSEQ multiplex PCR, and the TCRdb table lists in-frame clones only, not all of them. The table lists over 350,000 clones, about nine tenths of them singletons. The sequencing sample was made of PBMCs or T cells enriched from blood (not recorded which). These receptors all stem from a woman aged 40 to 49 who had been exposed to COVID-19.

The V and J genes are TRBV4-1 and TRBJ1-2, with 11 bases aligning to TRBD1. Unmatched junction bases numbered 7, after V lost 4 bases and J lost 0 bases. Looked up from germline, CDR1 is MGHRA and CDR2 is YSYEKL. The length of the CDR3 is 17 residues. The CDR3 here is CASSLRTGGLTNYGYTF. The CDR3 bases are TGCGCCAGCAGCCTGAGGACAGGGGGCCTAACTAACTATGGCTACACCTTC.

V is TRBV2 and J is TRBJ1-1; D gene ambiguous. V was cut by 1 base and J by 5 bases, with 11 bases left in between. The germline gives CDR1 SNHLY, CDR2 FYNNEI. This CDR3 comprises 14 residues. CDR3 sequence: CASSEVVRGTEAFF. In nucleotides, the CDR3 is TGTGCCAGCAGTGAAGTGGTGCGGGGAACTGAAGCTTTCTTT.

This chain links TRBV6-5 with TRBJ1-2; TRBD1 matches at 9 bases. Losses at the gene ends were 6 bases for V and 5 bases for J; bases not matched to a gene: 7. Germline CDR1 and CDR2: MNHEY and SVGAGI. The CDR3 length is 14 residues. The CDR3 spells CASRRGQGIYGYTF. The DNA for the CDR3 is TGTGCCAGCAGACGGGGACAGGGCATTTATGGCTACACCTTC.

The chain couples TRBV5-4 to TRBJ1-2; TRBD1 is a possible D gene (5 bases). V lost 4 bases and J 0 bases, leaving 10 bases between the germline ends. Germline CDR1 and CDR2: SGHNT and YYREEE (reference sequence). This CDR3 has 14 amino acids. The CDR3 DNA follows: TGTGCCAGCAGCCTACAGACAGCTAACTATGGCTACACCTTC. It codes for CASSLQTANYGYTF.

The CDR3 coding sequence is TGTGCCAGCAGCCTAGAGACAGGGTGGCCCACTGAAGCTTTCTTT. Translating gives CASSLETGWPTEAFF. The V and J genes are TRBV5-6 and TRBJ1-1; 7 bases are a match to TRBD1. J was trimmed by 4 bases and V by 4 bases; bases with no gene match: 10. The CDR3 is 15 amino acids. CDR1 and CDR2 from the germline V gene are SGHDT and YYEEEE.

The chain is built from TRBV27 and TRBJ1-2; possibly TRBD1 for D (5 bases). This CDR3 has 13 amino acids. CDR1 is MNHEY and CDR2 is SMNVEV in the germline V gene (reference sequence). V was trimmed by 2 bases and J by 5 bases, leaving 9 bases between them. CDR3 in amino acids: CASSLQGTYGYTF. DNA of the CDR3: TGTGCCAGCAGTTTACAGGGAACATATGGCTACACCTTC.

J is TRBJ2-7 and V is TRBV10-2; perhaps TRBD1 as D (5 bases). In germline, CDR1 is WSHSY, CDR2 SAAADI. The CDR3 runs 12 residues. The V and J ends lost 2 bases and 3 bases respectively, with 5 bases between them. In DNA form, the CDR3 reads TGCGCCAGCAGTGAGAGGGGCTACGAGCAGTACTTC. This encodes CASSERGYEQYF.

The chain carries TRBV29-1 and TRBJ2-1; 12 bases line up with TRBD2. V gave up 7 bases and J gave up 4 bases; unmatched junction bases: 8. Germline loops: CDR1 SQVTM, CDR2 ANQGSEA. This CDR3 has 15 residues. The CDR3 bases are TGCAGCGCCTCTCTGACTAGCGGGGGATACAATGAGCAGTTCTTC. Residues: CSASLTSGGYNEQFF.

The chain employs TRBV13 and TRBJ2-3; D unresolved. V lost 6 bases, J lost 2 bases, and 3 bases lay in between. CDR3 size: 11 residues. Germline V lookup: CDR1 PRHDT, CDR2 FYEKMQ (reference sequence). The DNA for the CDR3 is TGTGCCAGCAGGGCCACAGATACGCAGTATTTT. It is translated as CASRATDTQYF.

The rearrangement joins TRBV7-9 to TRBJ1-2, with TRBD1 matching over 7 bases. The CDR3 covers 14 residues. Unmatched junction bases numbered 6, after V lost 5 bases and J lost 3 bases. In germline, CDR1 is SEHNR, CDR2 FQNEAQ (reference sequence). The CDR3 loop reads CASSQWTGDYGYTF. The CDR3 DNA sequence: TGTGCCAGCAGCCAATGGACAGGTGACTATGGCTACACCTTC.

This clone was observed once. The V and J genes are TRBV30 and TRBJ1-4; the D is unclear. The CDR3 has 13 amino acids. CDR1 GTSNPN and CDR2 SVGIG come from the germline V gene (reference sequence). V lost 4 bases to trimming and J lost 8 bases, with 14 bases between them. CDR3 DNA sequence: TGTGCCTGGACTTGGCGGCGAGGGGAAAAACTGTTTTTT. Translating gives CAWTWRRGEKLFF.

The chain uses TRBV4-1 and TRBJ2-1; 9 bases line up with TRBD2. V shed 4 bases and J 3 bases; nucleotides not matched to a gene: 7. The germline gives CDR1 MGHRA, CDR2 YSYEKL. This CDR3 has 16 residues. The CDR3 spells CASSLSGRGIYNEQFF. Written as DNA, the CDR3 is TGCGCCAGCAGCCTTAGCGGGAGAGGGATCTACAATGAGCAGTTCTTC.

On this clone itself: At one of its ends the junction is not consistent with the germline gene, which may arise from a read error. This chain uses TRBV7-7 with TRBJ2-5, with a possible D match to TRBD1 (5 bases). Per the germline V gene, CDR1 is SSHAT and CDR2 is FNYEAQ (reference sequence). The CDR3 is 15 amino acids. Here the CDR3 DNA reads TGTGCTAGCAGCTTAGTCCAGGGTCCCGCAGAGACCCAGTACTTC. This codes for CASSLVQGPAETQYF.

The chain combines TRBV15 with TRBJ1-1, with 7 bases matching TRBD1. This CDR3 is 14 amino acids long. CDR1 LNHNV and CDR2 YYDKDF come from the germline V gene (reference sequence). Unmatched junction bases numbered 10, after V lost 8 bases and J lost 4 bases. The CDR3 region is CATSRKDRPTEAFF. The CDR3 DNA follows: TGTGCCACCTCTAGAAAGGACAGGCCCACTGAAGCTTTCTTT.

V gene TRBV19 combines with J gene TRBJ2-1; 7 bases line up with TRBD2. V lost 6 bases and J lost 8; bases outside the gene matches: 7. Germline V gene data show CDR1 as LNHDA and CDR2 as SQIVND (reference sequence). This CDR3 is 13 amino acids long. This chain's CDR3 is CASRGLGGDEQFF. In nucleotides, the CDR3 is TGTGCCAGTAGAGGACTAGGAGGCGATGAGCAGTTCTTC.

This rearrangement joins TRBV19 to TRBJ2-1; perhaps TRBD2 as D (5 bases). V dropped 9 bases and J dropped 6 bases, with 15 bases sitting between them. CDR1 is LNHDA and CDR2 is SQIVND in the germline V gene (reference sequence). The CDR3 loop spans 13 amino acids. The CDR3 reads CARTRVLGNEQFF. The CDR3 nucleotides are TGTGCCAGAACGAGGGTACTGGGCAATGAGCAGTTCTTC.

This sequence joins TRBV11-2 and TRBJ1-1; D gene unclear. The CDR3 totals 13 residues. The V gene's germline CDR1 is SGHAT and CDR2 FQNNGV. V was shortened by 4 bases and J by 5 bases, with 11 bases between the two germline ends. In DNA, the CDR3 is TGTGCCAGCAGCTCTAAGAGGGTGACTGAAGCTTTCTTT. This translates into CASSSKRVTEAFF.

The chain uses TRBV15 and TRBJ2-3; 12 nucleotides match TRBD2. This CDR3 comprises 18 residues. J gave up 0 bases and V 1 base, and 5 bases lay outside the gene matches. Germline lookup yields CDR1 LNHNV and CDR2 YYDKDF (reference sequence). CDR3 sequence (DNA): TGTGCCACCAGCAGAGGGACTAGCGGGATGGTAAGCACAGATACGCAGTATTTT. As protein: CATSRGTSGMVSTDTQYF. The entire variable domain, with the rest obtained from reference TRBV15 and TRBJ2-3, is as follows: DAMVIQNPRYQVTQFGKPVTLSCSQTLNHNVMYWYQQKSSQAPKLLFHYYDKDFNNEADTPDNFQSRRPNTSFCFLDIRSPGLGDTAMYLCATSRGTSGMVSTDTQYFGPGTRLTVL.

This sequence joins TRBV6-1 and TRBJ1-6; D may be TRBD1 (5 bases). Per germline, CDR1 MNHNS and CDR2 SASEGT. Trimming pared 0 bases from V and 9 bases from J, leaving 12 bases between. This CDR3 region has 15 residues. The CDR3 region has the DNA TGTGCCAGCAGTGAAGCCCACGGCGGGGGTTCACCCCTCCACTTT. Protein product: CASSEAHGGGSPLHF.

This clone was observed a few times. In DNA, the CDR3 is TGTGCCAGCAGTGAACGGGGGGGCACAGATACGCAGTATTTT. It is translated as CASSERGGTDTQYF. This rearrangement joins TRBV6-4 to TRBJ2-3; 7 bases agree with TRBD2. In germline, CDR1 is MRHNA, CDR2 SNTAGT. The CDR3 length is 14 residues. J lost 1 base, V lost 3 bases, and 1 base had no gene match.

The gene calls are TRBV7-2 and TRBJ1-2; a weak D match, TRBD1 (5 bases). The ends were cut back, 5 bases at V and 4 bases at J, with 17 bases in the middle. This CDR3 spans 15 amino acids. CDR1 is SGHTA, CDR2 FQGNSA, per germline. In nucleotides, the CDR3 is TGTGCCAGCAGCCCTCCCCGGCAGGGTCTCTATGGCTACACCTTC. Protein sequence: CASSPPRQGLYGYTF.

This clone was seen just once. This chain links TRBV30 with TRBJ2-1; maybe TRBD1 (6 bases). The CDR3 is 17 amino acids. Trimming cost V 0 bases and J 0 bases, with 15 bases left between them. CDR1 and CDR2 from the germline V gene are GTSNPN and SVGIG (reference sequence). The CDR3 reads CAWSVLGQTSSYNEQFF. As DNA, the CDR3 is TGTGCCTGGAGTGTACTAGGACAGACAAGCTCCTACAATGAGCAGTTCTTC.

The CDR3 loop is CSAADTSNQPQHF. CDR3 DNA: TGCAGCGCAGCCGACACGAGCAATCAGCCCCAGCATTTT. The V call is TRBV29-1, the J call TRBJ1-5; D is undetermined. V was cut by 7 bases and J by 1 base, with 11 bases left in between. The CDR3 is 13 amino acids. The germline V gene has CDR1 SQVTM and CDR2 ANQGSEA.

The gene calls are TRBV9 and TRBJ2-1, with 9 bases aligning to TRBD1. Germline CDR1 SGDLS, CDR2 YYNGEE. With V trimmed by 3 bases and J by 7 bases, 5 bases remained unmatched. The CDR3 contains 14 residues. The CDR3 DNA follows: TGTGCCAGCAGCGCCCGACAGGGGGGAAATGAGCAGTTCTTC. It encodes CASSARQGGNEQFF.

The chain joins TRBV30 to TRBJ1-6; weak D call: TRBD1 (6 bases). Germline values: CDR1 GTSNPN, CDR2 SVGIG (reference sequence). V lost 2 bases to trimming and J lost 10 bases, with 15 bases between them. The CDR3 loop spans 14 amino acids. CDR3 nucleotide sequence: TGTGCCTGGAGTCTCGGCAGGGGATACTCACCCCTCCACTTT. Translating it yields CAWSLGRGYSPLHF.

The gene calls are TRBV27 and TRBJ2-7, with 9 bases lining up with TRBD2. V shed 5 bases and J 6 bases; nucleotides not matched to a gene: 5. CDR1 and CDR2 (germline): MNHEY, SMNVEV (reference sequence). The length of the CDR3 is 13 residues. CDR3 protein: CASSTSGRAEQYF. As DNA, the CDR3 is TGTGCCAGCAGTACTAGCGGGCGGGCCGAGCAGTACTTC.

This chain connects TRBV5-8 to TRBJ1-6; D is undetermined. Germline V gives CDR1 SGHTS, CDR2 YDEGEE. The length of the CDR3 is 15 residues. Between the trimmed V and J ends, which lost 2 bases and 7 bases, there was a span of 13 bases. This CDR3 is CASSLEMGSNSPLHF. CDR3 nucleotide sequence: TGTGCCAGCAGCTTAGAGATGGGCAGCAATTCACCCCTCCACTTT.

The V call is TRBV5-5, the J call TRBJ1-2; D gene uncertain. The V gene's germline CDR1 is SGHKS and CDR2 YYEKEE (reference sequence). This CDR3 has 12 amino acids. Deletions cut 2 bases from V and 2 bases from J, with 4 bases between. The CDR3 sequence is CASSFQNYGYTF. For the CDR3, the DNA is TGTGCCAGCAGCTTCCAGAACTATGGCTACACCTTC. Full variable domain (outside the CDR3, taken from reference TRBV5-5 and TRBJ1-2): DAGVTQSPTHLIKTRGQQVTLRCSPISGHKSVSWYQQVLGQGPQFIFQYYEKEERGRGNFPDRFSARQFPNYSSELNVNALLLGDSALYLCASSFQNYGYTFGSGTRLTVV.